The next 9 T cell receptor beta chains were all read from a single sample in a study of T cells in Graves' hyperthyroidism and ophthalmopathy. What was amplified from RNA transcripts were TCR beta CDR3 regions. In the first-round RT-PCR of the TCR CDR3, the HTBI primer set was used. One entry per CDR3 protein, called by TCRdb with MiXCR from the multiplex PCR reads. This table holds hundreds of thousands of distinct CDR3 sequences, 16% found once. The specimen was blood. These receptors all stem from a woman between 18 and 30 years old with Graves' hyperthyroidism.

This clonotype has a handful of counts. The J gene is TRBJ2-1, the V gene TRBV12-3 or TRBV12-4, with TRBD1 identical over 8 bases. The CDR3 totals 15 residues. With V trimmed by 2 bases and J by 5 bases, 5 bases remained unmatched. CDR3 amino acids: CASSLSTGANNEQFF. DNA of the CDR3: TGTGCCAGCAGTTTATCGACAGGGGCGAACAATGAGCAGTTCTTC.

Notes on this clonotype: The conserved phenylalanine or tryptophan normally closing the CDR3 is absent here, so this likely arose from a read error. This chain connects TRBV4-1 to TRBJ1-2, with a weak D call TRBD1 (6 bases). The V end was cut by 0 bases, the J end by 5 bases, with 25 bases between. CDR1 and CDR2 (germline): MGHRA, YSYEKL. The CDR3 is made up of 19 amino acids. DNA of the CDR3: TGCGCCAGCAGCCAAGAACCCCTGTTAGCCCAGGGGAGGGAGTATGGCTACACCCTC. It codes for CASSQEPLLAQGREYGYTL.

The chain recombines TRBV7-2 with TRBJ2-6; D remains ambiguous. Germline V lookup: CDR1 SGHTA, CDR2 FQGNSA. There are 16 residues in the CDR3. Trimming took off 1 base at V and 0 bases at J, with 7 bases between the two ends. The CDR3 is CASSLERSSGANVLTF. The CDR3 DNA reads TGTGCCAGCAGCTTAGAAAGGAGCTCTGGGGCCAACGTCCTGACTTTC.

The CDR3 bases are TGTGCCACCAGTGAACGAACGAGCGGTGAAAAACTGTTTTTT. Its translation: CATSERTSGEKLFF. This chain joins TRBV24-1 and TRBJ1-4, with unresolved D. Trimming left V 4 bases short and J 7 bases short, with 12 bases between. CDR1 and CDR2 (germline): KGHDR, SFDVKD. The CDR3 length is 14 residues.

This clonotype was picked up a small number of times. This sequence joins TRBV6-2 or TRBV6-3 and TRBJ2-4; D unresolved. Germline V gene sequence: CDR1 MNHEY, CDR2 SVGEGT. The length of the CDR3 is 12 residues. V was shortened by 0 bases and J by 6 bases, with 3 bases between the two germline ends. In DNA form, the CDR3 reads TGTGCCAGCAGTTACTCAGCAAACATTCAGTACTTC. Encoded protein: CASSYSANIQYF.

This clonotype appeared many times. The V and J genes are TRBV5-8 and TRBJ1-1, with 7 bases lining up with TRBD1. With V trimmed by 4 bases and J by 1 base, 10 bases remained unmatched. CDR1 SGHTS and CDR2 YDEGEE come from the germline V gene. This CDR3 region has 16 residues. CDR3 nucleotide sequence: TGTGCCAGCAGCCTAGGAGGACAGGCGAGGAACACTGAAGCTTTCTTT. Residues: CASSLGGQARNTEAFF.

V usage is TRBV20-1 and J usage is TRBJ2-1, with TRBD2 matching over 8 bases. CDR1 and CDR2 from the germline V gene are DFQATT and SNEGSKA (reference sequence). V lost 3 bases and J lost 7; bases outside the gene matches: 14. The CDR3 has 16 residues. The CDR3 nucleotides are TGCAGTGCTAGCGCCCCGCGGGGGCGCGGGGGGAATGAGCAGTTCTTC. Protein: CSASAPRGRGGNEQFF.

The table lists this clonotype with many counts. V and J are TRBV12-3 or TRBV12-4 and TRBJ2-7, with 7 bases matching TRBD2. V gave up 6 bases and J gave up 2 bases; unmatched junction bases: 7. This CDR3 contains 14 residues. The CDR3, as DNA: TGTGCCAGCAGGCTTGGGCGGGAGACCTACGAGCAGTACTTC. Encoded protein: CASRLGRETYEQYF.

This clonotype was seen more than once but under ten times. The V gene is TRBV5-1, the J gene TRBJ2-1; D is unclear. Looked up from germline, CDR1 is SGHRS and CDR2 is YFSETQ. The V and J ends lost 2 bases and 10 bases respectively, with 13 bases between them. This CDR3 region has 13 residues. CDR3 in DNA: TGCGCCAGCAGCTTCACCCCGACGCAAGAGCAGTTCTTC. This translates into CASSFTPTQEQFF.